This TCR beta chain was captured in a study of OX40 agonist ivuxolimab in advanced cancers. Across the whole study: Participants, around 80% male, averaged roughly 60 years of age, ranging from about 23 to 90. Previous treatment with anti-PD-1, anti-PD-L1 or anti-CTLA-4 therapy was allowed; more than 35% had received some. Findings and limits, study-wide: Average numbers of expanded clones were greater in CD8+ T cells than in CD4+.

This table comes from immunoSEQ multiplex PCR, and its TCRdb copy is limited to in-frame clones, with some not included. Here the sample spans roughly 75,000 clones, around four fifths being singletons. The CDR3 runs 14 residues. Germline V CDR1 and CDR2: SGHRS, YFSETQ. The V gene end was trimmed by 4 bases and the J gene end by 7 bases; junction bases not matched to a gene: 3. Sampling times: baseline, cycle 4 day 1, cycle 7 day 1. Comment on this clone: Its antigen is still unknown.

This clonotype was obtained from an adult with an advanced solid tumor such as melanoma, head and neck, liver or kidney cancer. The chain joins TRBV5-1 to TRBJ1-6, with 9 bases lining up with TRBD1. This material consisted of CD4+ or CD8+ T cells sorted from blood, taken in a trial of the OX40 agonist ivuxolimab. The CDR3 coding sequence is TGCGCCAGCAGCCCACAGGGGGCGAATTCACCCCTCCACTTT. It codes for CASSPQGANSPLHF.